This T cell receptor beta chain was sequenced for a study of blood T cell repertoires in COVID-19. Whole-study context: The origin of the acute and convalescent COVID-19 samples was the United States, Italy and Spain.

Trimming cost V 6 bases and J 4 bases, with 12 bases left between them. CDR3 size: 14 residues. Germline V gene lookup returns CDR1 LNHDA and CDR2 SQIVND (reference sequence). Assay used: immunoSEQ multiplex PCR; TCRdb lists only in-frame clones, some missing. This table holds more than 250,000 clones, approximately 85% found once. The chain links TRBV19 to TRBJ1-4, with D unresolved. The source of this sequence is a human donor in a cohort sampled during active COVID-19. The sequenced material came from peripheral blood. Here the CDR3 reads CASRKEQINEKLFF. CDR3 coding DNA: TGTGCCAGTAGAAAGGAACAGATTAATGAAAAACTGTTTTTT.